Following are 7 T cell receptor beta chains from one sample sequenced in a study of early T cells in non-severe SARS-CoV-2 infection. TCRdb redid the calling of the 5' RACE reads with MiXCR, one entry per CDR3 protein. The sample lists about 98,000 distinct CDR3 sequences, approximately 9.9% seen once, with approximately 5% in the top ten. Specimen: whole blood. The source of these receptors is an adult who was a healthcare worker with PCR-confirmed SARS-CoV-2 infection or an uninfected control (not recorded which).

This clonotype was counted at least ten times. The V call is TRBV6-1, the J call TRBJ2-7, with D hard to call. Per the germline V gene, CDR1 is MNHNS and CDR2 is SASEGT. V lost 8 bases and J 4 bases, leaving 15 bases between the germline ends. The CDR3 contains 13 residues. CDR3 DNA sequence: TGTGCCAGCGCGACCGCATTAGTTTACGAGCAGTACTTC. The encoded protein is CASATALVYEQYF.

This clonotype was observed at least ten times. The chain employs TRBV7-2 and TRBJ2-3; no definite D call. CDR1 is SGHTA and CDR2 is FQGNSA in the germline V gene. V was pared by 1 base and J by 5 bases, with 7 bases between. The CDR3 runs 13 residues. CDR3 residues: CASSLGYEDTQYF. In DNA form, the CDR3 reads TGTGCCAGCAGCTTAGGATACGAAGATACGCAGTATTTT.

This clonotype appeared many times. The CDR3 DNA reads TGTGCCAGCAGCTACCCCCGAGCGACAGAAGCTTTCTTT. This gives the protein CASSYPRATEAFF. The V and J genes are TRBV12-3 or TRBV12-4 and TRBJ1-1, with D hard to call. The ends were cut back, 6 bases at V and 8 bases at J, with 16 bases in the middle. There are 13 residues in the CDR3.

The CDR3 nucleotides are TGTGCCAGCAGCTCTTCCCGGGGGTCCAACACCGGGGAGCTGTTTTTT. It encodes CASSSSRGSNTGELFF. The chain uses TRBV9 and TRBJ2-2; D perhaps matches TRBD2 (6 bases). V was cut by 4 bases and J by 2 bases, with 15 bases left in between. The CDR3 is 16 amino acids. The germline CDR1 and CDR2 sequences are SGDLS and YYNGEE. Full variable domain (remainder filled in from reference TRBV9 and TRBJ2-2): DSGVTQTPKHLITATGQRVTLRCSPRSGDLSVYWYQQSLDQGLQFLIQYYNGEERAKGNILERFSAQQFPDLHSELNLSSLELGDSALYFCASSSSRGSNTGELFFGEGSRLTVL.

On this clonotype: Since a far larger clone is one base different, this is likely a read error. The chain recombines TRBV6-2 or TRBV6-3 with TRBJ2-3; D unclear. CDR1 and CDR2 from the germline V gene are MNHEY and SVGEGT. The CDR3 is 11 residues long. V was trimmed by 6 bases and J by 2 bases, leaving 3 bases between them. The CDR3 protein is CASSHTDTQYF. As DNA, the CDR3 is TGTGCCAGCAGCCACACAGATACGCAGTATTTT.

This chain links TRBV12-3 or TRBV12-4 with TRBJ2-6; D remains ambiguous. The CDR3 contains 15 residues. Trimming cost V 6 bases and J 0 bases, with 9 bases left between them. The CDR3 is CASSRINSGANVLTF. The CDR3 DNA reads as TGTGCCAGCAGCCGGATCAACTCTGGGGCCAACGTCCTGACTTTC.

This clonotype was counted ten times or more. CDR3: CASSLQGAGTGELFF. The CDR3 DNA sequence: TGTGCCAGCAGCCTCCAGGGGGCAGGCACCGGGGAGCTGTTTTTT. V gene TRBV7-3 combines with J gene TRBJ2-2, with TRBD1 identical over 8 bases. Trimming cost V 5 bases and J 4 bases; bases outside gene matches: 6. CDR3 length: 15 amino acids. Germline loops: CDR1 SGHTA, CDR2 FQGTGA.